The 2 T cell receptor beta chains reported below all come from one sample, sequenced in a study of multiple sclerosis patients with progressive multifocal leukoencephalopathy. Time point of the sample: time of PML onset. The protocol was immunoSEQ multiplex PCR, while the TCRdb copy is restricted to in-frame clones and leaves out a portion. The sample carries tens of thousands of clones, about 90% recorded once. This specimen was PBMCs, taken from a patient treated with natalizumab. The receptors derive from a human donor with progressive multifocal leukoencephalopathy.

This clone was recorded a few times. The V gene is TRBV7-9, the J gene TRBJ2-2; D ambiguous. The CDR3 sequence is 15 residues long. Germline V lookup: CDR1 SEHNR, CDR2 FQNEAQ (reference sequence). The ends were cut back, 4 bases at V and 3 bases at J, with 12 bases in the middle. As DNA, the CDR3 is TGTGCCAGCAGCTCCCCCCAGGAATACACCGGGGAGCTGTTTTTT. It encodes CASSSPQEYTGELFF.

The CDR3 region is CAISEGDIRWEQYF. In DNA form, the CDR3 reads TGTGCCATCAGTGAGGGGGATATCAGGTGGGAGCAGTACTTC. The chain uses TRBV10-3 and TRBJ2-7; no clear D. With 2 bases removed from V and 7 bases from J, the gap between germline ends came to 15 bases. This CDR3 has 14 amino acids. From germline, CDR1 is ENHRY and CDR2 SYGVKD.